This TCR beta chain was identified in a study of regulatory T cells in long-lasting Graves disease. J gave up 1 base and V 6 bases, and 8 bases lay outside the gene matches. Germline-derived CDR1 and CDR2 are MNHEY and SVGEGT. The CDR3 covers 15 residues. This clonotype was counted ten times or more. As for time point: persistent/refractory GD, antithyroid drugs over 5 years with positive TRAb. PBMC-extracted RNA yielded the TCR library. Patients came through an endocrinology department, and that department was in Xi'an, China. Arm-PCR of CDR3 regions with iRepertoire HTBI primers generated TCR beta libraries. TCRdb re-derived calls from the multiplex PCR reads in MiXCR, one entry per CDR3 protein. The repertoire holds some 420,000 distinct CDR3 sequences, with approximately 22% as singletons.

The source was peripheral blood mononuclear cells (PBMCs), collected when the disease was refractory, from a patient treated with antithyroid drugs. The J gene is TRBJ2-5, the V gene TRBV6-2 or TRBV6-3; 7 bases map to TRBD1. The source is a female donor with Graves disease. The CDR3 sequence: CASRRRDRAQETQYF. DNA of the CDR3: TGTGCCAGCAGGCGCCGCGACAGGGCCCAAGAGACCCAGTACTTC.